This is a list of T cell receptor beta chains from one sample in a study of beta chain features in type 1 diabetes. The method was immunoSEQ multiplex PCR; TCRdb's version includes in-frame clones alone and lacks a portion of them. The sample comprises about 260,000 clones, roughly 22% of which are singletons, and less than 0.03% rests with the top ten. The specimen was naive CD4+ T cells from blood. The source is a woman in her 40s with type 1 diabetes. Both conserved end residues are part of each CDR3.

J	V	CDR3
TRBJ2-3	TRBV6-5	CASSYSTSGSPDTQYF
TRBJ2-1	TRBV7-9	CASSSVYNEQFF
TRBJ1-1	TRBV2	CASREQGRTEAFF
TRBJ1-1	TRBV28	CASAWNTEAFF
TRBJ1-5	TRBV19	CASSIPRINQPQHF
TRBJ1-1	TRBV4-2	CASSQDLRLTGTEAFF
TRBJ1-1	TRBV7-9	CASSPSGNTEAFF
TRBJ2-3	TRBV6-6	CASRQGANTDTQYF
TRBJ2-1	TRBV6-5	CASRRTGVGNEQFF
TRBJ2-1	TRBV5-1	CASTGASSYNEQFF
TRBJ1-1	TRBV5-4	CASSLQGRAFF
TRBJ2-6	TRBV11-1	CASTTGGAGANVLTF
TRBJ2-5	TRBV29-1	CSVMAGAEETQYF
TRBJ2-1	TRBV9	CASSVKGQVGDVEQFF
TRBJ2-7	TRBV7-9	CASSSLTSTEQYF
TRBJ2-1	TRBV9	CASSAPRGPVGDEQFF
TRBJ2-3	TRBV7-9	CASSLDPNTDTQYF
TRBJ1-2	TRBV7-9	CASSLLQRGTGFGYTF
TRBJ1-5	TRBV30	CAWSVRGLSYQPQHF
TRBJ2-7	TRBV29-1	CSTRLADSYEQYF
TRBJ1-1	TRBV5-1	CASSFAENTEAFF
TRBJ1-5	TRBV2	CASSEGTGVEPQHF
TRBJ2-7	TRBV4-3	CASSLSGRAVEQYF
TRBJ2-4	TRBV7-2	CASSFGIAENIQYF
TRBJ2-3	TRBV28	CASSYPLTSGRARAPDTQYF
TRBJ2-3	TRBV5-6	CASTAGPTDTQYF
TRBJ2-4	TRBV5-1	CASSLAAWPKNIQYF
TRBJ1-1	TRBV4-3	CASSQDGPFTEAFF
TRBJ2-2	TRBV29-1	CSVRRSGVNTGELFF
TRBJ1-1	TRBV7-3	CASSPGLSNTEAFF
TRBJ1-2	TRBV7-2	CASSPGTSERGYTF
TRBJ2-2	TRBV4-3	CASRAGQITGELFF
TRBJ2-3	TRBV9	CASTPTGRTADTQYF